This TCR beta chain comes out of a study of blood T cells in healthy people across ages. This clonotype was seen more than once but under ten times. The length of the CDR3 is 13 residues. The germline V gene has CDR1 SGHTA and CDR2 FQGNSA. Trimming removed 3 bases from V and 4 bases from J, with 9 bases in between. A J-beta primer mix and a sample-barcoded 5' primer were used in a second PCR of roughly 7 to 12 cycles. TCRdb processed the 5' RACE reads anew with MiXCR; each CDR3 protein has one entry. Of some 1,800,000 distinct CDR3 sequences listed, 39% were seen once; the top ten hold 20% to 25%. The genes are TRBV7-2 and TRBJ2-5; no definite D call. The sequenced sample was blood. The receptor comes from a human donor in good health. The CDR3 sequence is CASSFGIGETQYF. The CDR3 bases are TGTGCCAGCAGCTTCGGAATCGGAGAGACCCAGTACTTC.